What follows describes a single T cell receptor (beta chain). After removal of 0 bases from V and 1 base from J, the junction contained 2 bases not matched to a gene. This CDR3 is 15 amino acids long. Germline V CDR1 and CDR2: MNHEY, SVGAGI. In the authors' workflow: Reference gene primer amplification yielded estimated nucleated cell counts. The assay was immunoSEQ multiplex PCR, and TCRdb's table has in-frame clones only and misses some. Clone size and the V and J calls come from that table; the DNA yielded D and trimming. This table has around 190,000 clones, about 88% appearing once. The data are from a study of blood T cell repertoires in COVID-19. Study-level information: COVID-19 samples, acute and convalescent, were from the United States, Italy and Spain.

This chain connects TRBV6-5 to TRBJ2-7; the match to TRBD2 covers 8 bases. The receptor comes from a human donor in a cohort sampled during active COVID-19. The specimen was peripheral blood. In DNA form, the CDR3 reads TGTGCCAGCAGTTACTCGGGACTAGGTTCCTACGAGCAGTACTTC. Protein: CASSYSGLGSYEQYF.